This note documents a single T cell receptor (beta chain) sequence. This sample was taken from a study of Ad26.COV2.S vaccination and SARS-CoV-2 variants. The treatment here: about 20 received Ad26.COV2.S at low or high dose, single or two shots; about 5 received placebo; per-sample allocation not given. The study sampled participants on day 63 after the first vaccine or placebo injection. Within Boston, the person who donated was an adult of 18-55 years. Germline V gene lookup returns CDR1 SGHAT and CDR2 FQNNGV. The CDR3 runs to 14 residues. Deletions cut 1 base from V and 7 bases from J, with 13 bases between. Profiled with immunoSEQ multiplex PCR; TCRdb holds only in-frame clones, not every one. The repertoire holds hundreds of thousands of clones, with 70% to 90% as singletons.

The material was peripheral blood, obtained in a trial of Ad26.COV2.S vaccine versus placebo. The sequence derives from a person between 18 and 65 years old who received the Ad26.COV2.S COVID-19 vaccine or a placebo. The chain uses TRBV11-2 and TRBJ1-2, with D perhaps TRBD1 (5 bases). The CDR3 protein is CASSLGQTESGYTF. For the CDR3, the DNA is TGTGCCAGCAGCTTAGGGCAGACAGAAAGTGGCTACACCTTC.